The present entry profiles one TCR beta chain with its context. Its cognate antigen has yet to be identified. Qualities for individual bases were not recorded, and no much larger clone is one base off. In the prospective study, participants were 18 to 89 years old, resided in about two dozen geographic areas of the United States, and were enrolled through a virtual design. In the prospective study, participants were assigned to cohorts based on the clinical history participants reported in a screening survey and a study questionnaire. Recovered participants in ImmuneRACE Cohort 3 were defined by two consecutive negative NP/OP PCR tests, clearance by a healthcare professional, or resolution of symptoms. Mobile phlebotomists in the prospective study collected whole blood, serum and a nasopharyngeal or oropharyngeal swab from every participant. Participants in the prospective study had the option to provide additional blood draws and questionnaires over a roughly two-month period. Before DNA extraction, prospective study blood samples were shipped either frozen or at room temperature.

The immunoSEQ Assay, a bias-controlled multiplex PCR, was used to amplify TCRbeta CDR3 regions from genomic DNA. The study's own analysis went as follows. The number of nucleated cells in each sample was estimated from the amplification of reference gene primers within the assay. Sequence reads were collapsed and filtered to measure the absolute abundance of every unique TCRbeta CDR3 rearrangement. Productive Simpson clonality was computed per sample as the square root of Simpson's diversity index over productive rearrangements. TCRdb limited this immuneACCESS table to in-frame rearrangements with V and J called. A share of clones is missing; checked studies link under half to unresolved V genes, and the rest is unexplained. V and J calls and clone size come straight from that table; D and trimming were deduced from the DNA. The sample table holds roughly 280,000 clones, of which approximately 92% were seen once. Clones ranked in the top ten supply 2% to 3% of the sample.

Via the germline V gene, CDR1 is SGDLS and CDR2 YYNGEE. The V end gives up 6 bases and the J end 4 bases, leaving 9 bases in the junction not matched to a gene. The CDR3 numbers 16 residues from cysteine through phenylalanine. Of all the DNA, just the CDR3 is kept, 48 bases in frame from base 1. This entry is derived from a study of blood T cell repertoires in COVID-19 (TCRdb year 2020). In the study overall: Samples covering the acute and convalescent phases of COVID-19 were provided by collaborators in the United States, Italy and Spain. The samples were drawn from two sources: the first 160 participants of the ongoing ImmuneRACE study, and fewer than 1,500 subjects contributed by 6 global collaborators. The material from the prospective study consisted of cDNA or gDNA derived from T cells, B-cell-depleted T cells, or PBMCs. Deeply sampled blood TCRbeta repertoires from subjects exposed to, actively infected with, or recovered from COVID-19 were included in the dataset. The sample metadata nearly always contained a de-identified subject ID, COVID-19 status, age in years and sex. A freely available public database, intended as a resource for researchers studying the immune response to SARS-CoV-2, is where the repertoires were released. Where available, HLA class I and class II types were obtained from metadata supplied by the sample provider rather than from assay-based typing. General findings and caveats noted by the study authors: Clinical and demographic metadata were provided uncurated, with the amount varying by source and participant.

The receptor's source is a woman between 18 and 29 years old who had recovered from COVID-19. The V and J segments used are TRBV9 and TRBJ2-2, and 10 junctional nucleotides match TRBD1. The specimen sequenced was PBMCs or T cells enriched from blood (not recorded which). This receptor carries the CDR3 CASNLGTGDLTGELFF. The nucleotide sequence is given as TGTGCCAGCAACCTAGGGACAGGGGACCTCACCGGGGAGCTGTTTTTT.